This TCR beta chain was sequenced in a study of beta chain features in type 1 diabetes. Overall study findings and caveats: TCRB CDR3 length was moderately but significantly reduced in all four CD4+ subsets of Type 1 diabetes patients. Patients' naive, central memory and regulatory TCRB repertoires appeared more alike than those of healthy donors. Fewer junction insertions and more nucleotide deletions appeared in type 1 diabetes patients.

This CDR3 contains 15 residues. Germline V gene data show CDR1 as SGHTA and CDR2 as FQGNSA. Trimming pared 2 bases from V and 0 bases from J, leaving 10 bases between. About this clone: Its target is unknown.

Every isolated RNA sample was fully reverse transcribed, so sequencing captured expressed TCRB transcripts. About 3.57 million reads, on average, came from each naive, central memory and regulatory T cell sample. Repertoires were generated with immunoSEQ multiplex PCR, while TCRdb's copy carries only in-frame clones and drops some. The sample consists of roughly 280,000 clones, approximately 24% of them appearing once. The rearrangement uses TRBV7-2 and TRBJ1-1; D is undetermined. Sequencing was carried out using naive CD4+ T cells from blood. This sequence originates from a woman aged 25-40 years with type 1 diabetes. CDR3 amino acids: CASSLSAGMNTEAFF. The CDR3, as DNA: TGTGCCAGCAGCTTAAGCGCGGGGATGAACACTGAAGCTTTCTTT.